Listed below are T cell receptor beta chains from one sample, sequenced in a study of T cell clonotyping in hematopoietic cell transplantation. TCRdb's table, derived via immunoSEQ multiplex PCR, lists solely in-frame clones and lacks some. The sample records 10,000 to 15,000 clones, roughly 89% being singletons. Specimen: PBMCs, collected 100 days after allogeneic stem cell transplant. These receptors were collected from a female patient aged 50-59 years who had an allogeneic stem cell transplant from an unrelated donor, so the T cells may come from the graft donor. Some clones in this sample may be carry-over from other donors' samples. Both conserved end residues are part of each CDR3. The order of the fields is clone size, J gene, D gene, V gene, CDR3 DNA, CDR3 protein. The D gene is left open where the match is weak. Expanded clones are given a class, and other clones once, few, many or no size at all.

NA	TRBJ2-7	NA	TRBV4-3	TGCGCCTGCGCGGGGCGGGGACACTACGAGCAGTACTTC	CACAGRGHYEQYF
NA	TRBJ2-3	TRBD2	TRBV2	TGTGCCAGCCGGACTAGCGGAAACACAGATACGCAGTATTTT	CASRTSGNTDTQYF
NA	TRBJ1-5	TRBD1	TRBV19	TGTGCCAGTAACGATCCGACAGGGGGAAATCAGCCCCAGCATTTT	CASNDPTGGNQPQHF
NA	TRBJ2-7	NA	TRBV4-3	TGCGCCAGCAGCCAAGATCCTGTCGGCTACGAGCAGTACTTC	CASSQDPVGYEQYF
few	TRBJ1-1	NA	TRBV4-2	TGTGCCAGCAGCCAAGAGGCCAGAGCCCTTGAAGCTTTCTTT	CASSQEARALEAFF
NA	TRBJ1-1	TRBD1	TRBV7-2	TGTGCCAGCAGCTACCGGACAGGGGCGGACACTGAAGCTTTCTTT	CASSYRTGADTEAFF
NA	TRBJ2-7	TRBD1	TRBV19	TGTGCCAGTAGTATAAAGGCAGGGGGCCTCGAGCAGTACTTC	CASSIKAGGLEQYF
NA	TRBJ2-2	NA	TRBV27	TGTGCCAGCAGTCCTGATGGCGGGGAGCTGTTTTTT	CASSPDGGELFF
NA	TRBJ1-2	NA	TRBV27	TGTGCCAGCAGTTTACAAGGCAGACAGTTGAACTATGGCTACACCTTC	CASSLQGRQLNYGYTF
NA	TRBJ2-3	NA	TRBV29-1	TGCAGCGTTGATGACGGACAGTCAGATACGCAGTATTTT	CSVDDGQSDTQYF
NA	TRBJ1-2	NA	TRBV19	TGTGCCAGCCTTTATGCCCCCGATGGCTGCACCTTC	CASLYAPDGCTF
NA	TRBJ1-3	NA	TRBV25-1	TGTGCCAGCAGTGAAGAAGAGGGGCGCCCTGGAAACACCATATATTTT	CASSEEEGRPGNTIYF
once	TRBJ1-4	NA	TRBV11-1	TGTGCCAGCAGCTTAGCCGGCAGGGGATTTGAAAAACTGTTTTTT	CASSLAGRGFEKLFF
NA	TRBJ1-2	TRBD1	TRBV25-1	TGTGCCAGCAGTGCATCGACAGGGGCTAACTATGGCTACACCTTC	CASSASTGANYGYTF
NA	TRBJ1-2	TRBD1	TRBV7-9	TGTGCCAGCAGCTCCCGACAGGGGGAAAACTATGGCTACACCTTC	CASSSRQGENYGYTF
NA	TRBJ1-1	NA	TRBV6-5	TGTGCCAGCACAAGTGGGGTGGCAGGGACTGAAGCTTTCTTT	CASTSGVAGTEAFF